These T cell receptor beta chains were read from a single sample in a study of cytomegalovirus exposure and HLA in healthy donors. Profiling relied on immunoSEQ multiplex PCR, and the TCRdb table lists in-frame clones only, not all of them. The table has some 49,000 clones, 85% to 95% seen once. Sequences were obtained from PBMCs. These receptors originate from a woman aged 18-29 years in good health and CMV-seropositive. CDR3s include the opening cysteine and the closing phenylalanine or tryptophan. The order of the fields is CDR3 length, D gene, clone size, V gene, J gene, CDR3 DNA, CDR3 protein. The D gene is left open where the match is weak. The size of a clone is reported for some rows only, either as once, few or many, or as a class for expanded clones.

12	NA	NA	TRBV6-5	TRBJ2-3	TGTGCCAGCAGCAATCTAGCAGAGACGCAGTATTTT	CASSNLAETQYF
15	TRBD2	NA	TRBV13	TRBJ2-7	TGTGCCAGCAGCTTAGTCGGGAGGGCTCGGAACGAGCAGTACTTC	CASSLVGRARNEQYF
13	NA	once	TRBV6-1	TRBJ1-1	TGTGCCAGCAAGGGCACGGGGGACACTGAAGCTTTCTTT	CASKGTGDTEAFF
13	NA	NA	TRBV7-3	TRBJ1-1	TGTGCCAGCAGCGTAAAGCCGGGAGTTGAAGCTTTCTTT	CASSVKPGVEAFF
13	NA	NA	TRBV19	TRBJ2-1	TGTGCCAGTAGTACGGGACACAACAATGAGCAGTTCTTC	CASSTGHNNEQFF
14	TRBD1	once	TRBV10-1	TRBJ2-7	TGCGCCAGCAGCGGGGACAGAGCCTCCTACGAGCAGTACTTC	CASSGDRASYEQYF
18	TRBD2	NA	TRBV11-2	TRBJ2-2	TGTGCCAGCAGCCCTGGACTAGCGGGAGGACTTGCAACCGGGGAGCTGTTTTTT	CASSPGLAGGLATGELFF
13	NA	NA	TRBV27	TRBJ2-1	TGTGCCAGCAGATGGGGAGGAGAGGTCGTTCAGTTCTTC	CASRWGGEVVQFF
17	TRBD2	NA	TRBV5-6	TRBJ2-1	TGTGCCAGCAGCTTGAACGGCGCGGGAGGGGGTTACAATGAGCAGTTCTTC	CASSLNGAGGGYNEQFF
12	NA	NA	TRBV6-7	TRBJ1-1	TGTGCCAGTCCCGGGGGGGACACTGAAGCTTTCTTT	CASPGGDTEAFF
16	TRBD2	once	TRBV14	TRBJ2-7	TGTGCCAGCAGCCCTATATCTAGCGGGAGTCCCCTGCGGCAGTACTTC	CASSPISSGSPLRQYF
16	TRBD2	NA	TRBV5-4	TRBJ2-1	TGTGCCAGCAGCTCTAGACGGCGGGAGGGCAACAATGAGCAGTTCTTC	CASSSRRREGNNEQFF
18	NA	NA	TRBV4-1	TRBJ2-5	TGCGCCAGCAGCCCCATGCCCCCGGCTAGCAGTATAGCGGAGACCCAGTACTTC	CASSPMPPASSIAETQYF
11	NA	NA	TRBV19	TRBJ2-3	TGTGCCAGTAGTATTGCGGATACGCAGTATTTT	CASSIADTQYF
13	NA	NA	TRBV6-5	TRBJ1-4	TGTGCCAGCAGCTATAACGGGGGTGAAAAACTGTTTTTT	CASSYNGGEKLFF
13	TRBD2	NA	TRBV30	TRBJ2-7	TGTGCCTGGAGGACTAGCGGGACCTACGAGCAGTACTTC	CAWRTSGTYEQYF
17	TRBD1	NA	TRBV5-4	TRBJ1-2	TGTGCCAGCAGCTTGATGGGACAGGGGGCGCTCGGCTATGGCTACACCTTC	CASSLMGQGALGYGYTF